This TCR beta chain derives from a study of T cell changes during pregnancy in multiple sclerosis. The repertoire was sequenced with immunoSEQ multiplex PCR; TCRdb's copy has only in-frame clones and lacks some. The sample includes around 42,000 clones, 75% to 95% of them seen just once. This clonotype was sampled from a female donor in good health, enrolled as a control in a pregnancy study. The specimen comprised CD4+ T cells from peripheral blood mononuclear cells, sampled after pregnancy.

CDR3 sequence: CASSPGTGGFQPQHF. Written as DNA, the CDR3 is TGTGCCAGCAGCCCCGGGACAGGGGGTTTTCAGCCCCAGCATTTT. V is TRBV7-2 and J is TRBJ1-5; the match to TRBD1 covers 11 bases. V shed 5 bases, J shed 6 bases, and the junction held 6 bases outside the gene matches. Germline-derived CDR1 and CDR2 are SGHTA and FQGNSA. The CDR3 runs 15 residues. The full variable domain, with the rest looked up from reference TRBV7-2 and TRBJ1-5, is GAGVSQSPSNKVTEKGKDVELRCDPISGHTALYWYRQSLGQGLEFLIYFQGNSAPDKSGLPSDRFSAERTGGSVSTLTIQRTQQEDSAVYLCASSPGTGGFQPQHFGDGTRLSIL.